This TCR beta chain was recorded in a study of blood T cell repertoires in COVID-19. The germline gives CDR1 MNHEY, CDR2 SVGAGI. Trimming stripped 3 bases from V and 7 bases from J, with 10 bases between. This CDR3 is built from 13 residues. In the original analysis: Reference gene primer amplification gave estimated nucleated cell counts. Generated by immunoSEQ multiplex PCR, the TCRdb table keeps only in-frame clones and is missing some. For V, J and clone size, that table is used; D and trimming come from the DNA. The repertoire includes some 65,000 clones, approximately 84% of them detected once, and about 15% sits in the top ten.

The origin of this receptor is a man aged 40-49 years with COVID-19, enrolled during active disease. This chain links TRBV6-5 with TRBJ1-5; D unresolved. The sequencing input was peripheral blood. CDR3 coding DNA: TGTGCCAGCAGTTATGATAGGGAGCAGCCCCAGCATTTT. This translates into CASSYDREQPQHF.